This record looks at one TCR beta chain sequence and its context. Its antigen is as yet unknown. The data are from a study of T cell responses to AZD1222 COVID-19 vaccine. Study in general: Analyses pooled second doses at about 4 or about 12 weeks. Whole-study findings and limits: The study reported that nearly half of spike-specific TCRs target unmutated variant regions. After two AZD1222 doses, spike-specific TCR breadth and depth rose versus day 0. Clonal diversity was possibly underestimated, and the donors were mostly white British, with more females.

The assay was immunoSEQ multiplex PCR, and TCRdb's table has in-frame clones only and misses some. The data show about 110,000 clones, roughly four fifths seen once. The CDR3 covers 14 residues. Germline CDR1 is KGHDR and CDR2 is SFDVKD. Trimming pared 5 bases from V and 6 bases from J, leaving 16 bases between. Sequences were derived from peripheral blood, sampled on day 0 of AZD1222 vaccination. The V and J genes are TRBV24-1 and TRBJ2-7; TRBD1 is a possible D gene (6 bases). The receptor's source is an adult in good health. CDR3 in amino acids: CATSASQGQSEQYF. The CDR3 nucleotides are TGTGCCACCAGTGCCTCCCAGGGGCAGAGCGAGCAGTACTTC.